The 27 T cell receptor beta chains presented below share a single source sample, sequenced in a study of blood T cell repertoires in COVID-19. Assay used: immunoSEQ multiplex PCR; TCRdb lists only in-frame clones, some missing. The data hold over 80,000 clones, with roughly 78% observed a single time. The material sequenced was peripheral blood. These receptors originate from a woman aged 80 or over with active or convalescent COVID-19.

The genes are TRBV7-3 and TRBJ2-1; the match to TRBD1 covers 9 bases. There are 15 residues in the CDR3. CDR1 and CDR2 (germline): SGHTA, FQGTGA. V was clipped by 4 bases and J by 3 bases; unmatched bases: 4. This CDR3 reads CASSSTGGGYNEQFF. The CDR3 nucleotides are TGTGCCAGCAGCTCCACAGGGGGCGGCTACAATGAGCAGTTCTTC.

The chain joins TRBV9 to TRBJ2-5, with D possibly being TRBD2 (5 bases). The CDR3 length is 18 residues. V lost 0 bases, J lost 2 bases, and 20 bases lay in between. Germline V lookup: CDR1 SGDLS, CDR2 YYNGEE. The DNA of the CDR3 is TGTGCCAGCAGCGTAGGCGCCCCTCTAGCATCGGGACAAGAGACCCAGTACTTC. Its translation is CASSVGAPLASGQETQYF.

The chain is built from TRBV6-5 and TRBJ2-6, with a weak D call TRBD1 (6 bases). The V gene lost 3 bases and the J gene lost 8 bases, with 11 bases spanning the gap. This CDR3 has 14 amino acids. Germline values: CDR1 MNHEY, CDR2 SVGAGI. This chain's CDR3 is CASSYTGSSNVLTF. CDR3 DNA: TGTGCCAGCAGTTATACAGGGTCTTCCAACGTCCTGACTTTC.

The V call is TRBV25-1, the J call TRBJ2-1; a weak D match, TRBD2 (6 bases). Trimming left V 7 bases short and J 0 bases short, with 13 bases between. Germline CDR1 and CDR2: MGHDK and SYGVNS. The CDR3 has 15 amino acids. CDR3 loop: CASTLGGVSYNEQFF. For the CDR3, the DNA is TGTGCCAGCACTTTGGGCGGGGTCTCCTACAATGAGCAGTTCTTC. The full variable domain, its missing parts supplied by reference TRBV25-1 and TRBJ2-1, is EADIYQTPRYLVIGTGKKITLECSQTMGHDKMYWYQQDPGMELHLIHYSYGVNSTEKGDLSSESTVSRIRTEHFPLTLESARPSHTSQYLCASTLGGVSYNEQFFGPGTRLTVL.

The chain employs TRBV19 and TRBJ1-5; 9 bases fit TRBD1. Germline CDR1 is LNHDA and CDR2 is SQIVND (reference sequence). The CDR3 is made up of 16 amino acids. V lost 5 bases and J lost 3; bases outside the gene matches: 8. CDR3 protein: CASSLTGTGINQPQHF. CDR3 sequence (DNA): TGTGCCAGTAGTCTAACCGGGACAGGGATCAATCAGCCCCAGCATTTT.

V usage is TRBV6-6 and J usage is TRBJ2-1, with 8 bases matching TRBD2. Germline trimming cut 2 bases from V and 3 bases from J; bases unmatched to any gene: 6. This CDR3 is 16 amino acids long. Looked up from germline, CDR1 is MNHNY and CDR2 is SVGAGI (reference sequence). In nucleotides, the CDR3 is TGTGCCAGCAGTTACACAGCGGGAGACCTCTACAATGAGCAGTTCTTC. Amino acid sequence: CASSYTAGDLYNEQFF.

CDR3 residues: CASSSEAGASWYEQYF. CDR3 nucleotide sequence: TGTGCCAGCAGCTCAGAAGCGGGAGCGTCTTGGTACGAGCAGTACTTC. The V and J genes are TRBV11-3 and TRBJ2-7; 8 bases fit TRBD2. Germline V gene data show CDR1 as SGHNT and CDR2 as YENEEA. The CDR3 runs to 16 residues. With V trimmed by 4 bases and J by 4 bases, 12 bases remained unmatched.

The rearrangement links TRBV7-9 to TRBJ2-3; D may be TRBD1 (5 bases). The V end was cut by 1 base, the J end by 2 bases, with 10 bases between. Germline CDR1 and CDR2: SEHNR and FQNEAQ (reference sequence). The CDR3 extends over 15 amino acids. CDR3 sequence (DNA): TGTGCCAGCAGCTTAGGTCAGGGTCTCACAGATACGCAGTATTTT. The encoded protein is CASSLGQGLTDTQYF.

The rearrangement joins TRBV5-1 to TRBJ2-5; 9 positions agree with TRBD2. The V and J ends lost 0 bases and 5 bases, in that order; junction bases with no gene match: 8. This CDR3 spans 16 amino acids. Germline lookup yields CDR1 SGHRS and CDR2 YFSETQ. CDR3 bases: TGCGCCAGCAGCTTGGTCGGCGGGAGGGCCGCGGAGACCCAGTACTTC. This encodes CASSLVGGRAAETQYF.

Written as DNA, the CDR3 is TGTGCCAGCAGCTTAGTGGGGGGAGGCTACACCTTC. It translates to CASSLVGGGYTF. The J gene is TRBJ1-2, the V gene TRBV11-2, with a weak D call TRBD1 (5 bases). V lost 1 base to trimming and J lost 8 bases, with 8 bases between them. Germline-derived CDR1 and CDR2 are SGHAT and FQNNGV. There are 12 residues in the CDR3.

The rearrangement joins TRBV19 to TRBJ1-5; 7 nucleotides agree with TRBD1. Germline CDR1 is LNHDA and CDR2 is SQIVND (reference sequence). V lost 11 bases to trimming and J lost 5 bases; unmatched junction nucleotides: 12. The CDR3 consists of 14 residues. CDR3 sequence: CASWRDREDQPQHF. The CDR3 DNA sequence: TGTGCCTCTTGGCGAGACAGGGAGGATCAGCCCCAGCATTTT.

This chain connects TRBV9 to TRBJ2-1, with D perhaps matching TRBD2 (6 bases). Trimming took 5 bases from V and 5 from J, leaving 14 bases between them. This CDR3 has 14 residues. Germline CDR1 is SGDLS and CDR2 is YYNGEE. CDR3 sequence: CASSPGRSHNEQFF. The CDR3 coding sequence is TGTGCCAGCAGTCCCGGGAGATCCCACAATGAGCAGTTCTTC.

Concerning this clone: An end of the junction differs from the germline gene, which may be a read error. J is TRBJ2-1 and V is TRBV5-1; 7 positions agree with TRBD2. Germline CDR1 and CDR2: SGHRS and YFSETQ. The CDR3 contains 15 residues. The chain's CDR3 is CASSLLVGGYNEQFF. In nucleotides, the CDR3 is TGTGCCAGCAGCTTGTTGGTGGGAGGGTACAATGAGCAGTTCTTC.

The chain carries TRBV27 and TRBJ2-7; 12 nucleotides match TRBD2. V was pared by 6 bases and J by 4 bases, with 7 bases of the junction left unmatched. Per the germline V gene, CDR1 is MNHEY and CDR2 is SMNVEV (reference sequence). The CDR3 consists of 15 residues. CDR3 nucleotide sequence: TGTGCCAGCAGCGGACTAGCGGGATTTTCGTACGAGCAGTACTTC. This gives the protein CASSGLAGFSYEQYF.

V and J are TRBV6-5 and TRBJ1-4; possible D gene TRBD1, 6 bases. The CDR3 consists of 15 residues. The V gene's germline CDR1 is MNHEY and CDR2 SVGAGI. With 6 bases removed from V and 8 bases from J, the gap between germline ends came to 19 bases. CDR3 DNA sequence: TGTGCCAGCAGACTAATTCAGGGGATCGTAGAAAAACTGTTTTTT. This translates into CASRLIQGIVEKLFF.

In DNA, the CDR3 is TGTGCCAGCTCACCACGGACAGAGCACACCGGGGAGCTGTTTTTT. It yields the protein CASSPRTEHTGELFF. The rearrangement links TRBV18 to TRBJ2-2; possibly TRBD1 for D (6 bases). Trimming left V 1 base short and J 3 bases short, with 9 bases between. The CDR3 runs 15 residues. Germline lookup yields CDR1 KGHSH and CDR2 LQKENI.

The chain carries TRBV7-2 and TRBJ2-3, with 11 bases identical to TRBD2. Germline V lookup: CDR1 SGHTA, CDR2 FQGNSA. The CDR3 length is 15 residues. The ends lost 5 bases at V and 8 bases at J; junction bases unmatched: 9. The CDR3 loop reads CASSIGTSGGGTQYF. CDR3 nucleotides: TGTGCCAGCAGCATCGGGACTAGCGGAGGTGGTACGCAGTATTTT.

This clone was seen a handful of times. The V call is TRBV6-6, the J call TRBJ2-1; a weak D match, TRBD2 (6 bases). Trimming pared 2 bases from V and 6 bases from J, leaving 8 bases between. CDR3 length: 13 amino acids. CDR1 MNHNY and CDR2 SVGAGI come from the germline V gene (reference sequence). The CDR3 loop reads CASSYGLLNEQFF. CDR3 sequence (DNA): TGTGCCAGCAGTTACGGACTACTCAATGAGCAGTTCTTC.

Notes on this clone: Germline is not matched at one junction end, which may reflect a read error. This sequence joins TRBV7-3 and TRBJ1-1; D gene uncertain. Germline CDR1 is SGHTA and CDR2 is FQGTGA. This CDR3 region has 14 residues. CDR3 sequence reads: CASSLTVVGTEAFF. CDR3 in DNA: TGTGCCAGCAGCCTAACAGTCGTCGGCACTGAAGCTTTCTTT. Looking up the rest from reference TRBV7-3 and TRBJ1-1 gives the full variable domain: GAGVSQTPSNKVTEKGKYVELRCDPISGHTALYWYRQSLGQGPEFLIYFQGTGAADDSGLPNDRFFAVRPEGSVSTLKIQRTERGDSAVYLCASSLTVVGTEAFFGQGTRLTVV.

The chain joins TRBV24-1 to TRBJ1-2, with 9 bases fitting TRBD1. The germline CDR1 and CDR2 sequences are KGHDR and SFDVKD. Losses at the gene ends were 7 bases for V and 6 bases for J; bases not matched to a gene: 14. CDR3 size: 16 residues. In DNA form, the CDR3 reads TGTGCCACCAGAGGAATACAGGGGGCGTGGGGTGATGGCTACACCTTC. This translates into CATRGIQGAWGDGYTF.

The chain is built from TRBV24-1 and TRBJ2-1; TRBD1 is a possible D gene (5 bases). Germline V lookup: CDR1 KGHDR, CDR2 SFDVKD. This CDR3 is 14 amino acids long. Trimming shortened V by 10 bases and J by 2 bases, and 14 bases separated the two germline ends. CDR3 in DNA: TGTGCCACAACAGCAGGGCCTCCCTACAATGAGCAGTTCTTC. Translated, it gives CATTAGPPYNEQFF.

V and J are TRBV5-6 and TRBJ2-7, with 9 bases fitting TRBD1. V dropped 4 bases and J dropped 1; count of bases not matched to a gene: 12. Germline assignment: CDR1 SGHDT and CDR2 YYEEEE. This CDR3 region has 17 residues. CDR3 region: CASSPWGGTGRSYEQYF. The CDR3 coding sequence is TGTGCCAGCAGCCCTTGGGGGGGGACAGGGAGGTCCTACGAGCAGTACTTC.

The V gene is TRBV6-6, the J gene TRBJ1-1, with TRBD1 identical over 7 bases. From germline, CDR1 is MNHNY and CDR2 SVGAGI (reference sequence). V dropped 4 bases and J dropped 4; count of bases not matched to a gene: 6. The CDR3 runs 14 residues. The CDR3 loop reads CASSSKTGSTEAFF. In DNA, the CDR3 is TGTGCCAGCAGTTCGAAGACAGGGAGCACTGAAGCTTTCTTT.

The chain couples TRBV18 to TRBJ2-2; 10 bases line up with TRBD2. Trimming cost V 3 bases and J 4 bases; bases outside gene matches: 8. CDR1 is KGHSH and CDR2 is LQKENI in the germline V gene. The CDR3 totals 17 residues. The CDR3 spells CASSPLGLAGATGELFF. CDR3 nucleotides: TGTGCCAGCTCACCCCTGGGCCTAGCGGGAGCCACCGGGGAGCTGTTTTTT.

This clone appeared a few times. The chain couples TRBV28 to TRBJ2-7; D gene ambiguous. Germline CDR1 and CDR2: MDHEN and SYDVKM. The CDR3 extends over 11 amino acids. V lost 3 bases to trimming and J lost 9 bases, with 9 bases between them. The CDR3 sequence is CASSFSGWQYF. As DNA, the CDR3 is TGTGCCAGCAGTTTCAGTGGTTGGCAGTACTTC.

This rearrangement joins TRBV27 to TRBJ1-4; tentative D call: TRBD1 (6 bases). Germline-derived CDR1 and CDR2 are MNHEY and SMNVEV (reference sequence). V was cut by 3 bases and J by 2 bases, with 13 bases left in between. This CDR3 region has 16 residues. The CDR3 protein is CASSLLPGATNEKLFF. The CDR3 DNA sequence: TGTGCCAGCAGTTTGCTTCCAGGGGCGACTAATGAAAAACTGTTTTTT.

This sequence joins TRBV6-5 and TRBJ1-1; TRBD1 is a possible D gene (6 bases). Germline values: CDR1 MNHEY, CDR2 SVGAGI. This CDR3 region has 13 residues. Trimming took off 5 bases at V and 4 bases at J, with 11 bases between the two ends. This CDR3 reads CASSNREGTEAFF. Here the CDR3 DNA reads TGTGCCAGCAGTAACAGGGAAGGCACTGAAGCTTTCTTT.